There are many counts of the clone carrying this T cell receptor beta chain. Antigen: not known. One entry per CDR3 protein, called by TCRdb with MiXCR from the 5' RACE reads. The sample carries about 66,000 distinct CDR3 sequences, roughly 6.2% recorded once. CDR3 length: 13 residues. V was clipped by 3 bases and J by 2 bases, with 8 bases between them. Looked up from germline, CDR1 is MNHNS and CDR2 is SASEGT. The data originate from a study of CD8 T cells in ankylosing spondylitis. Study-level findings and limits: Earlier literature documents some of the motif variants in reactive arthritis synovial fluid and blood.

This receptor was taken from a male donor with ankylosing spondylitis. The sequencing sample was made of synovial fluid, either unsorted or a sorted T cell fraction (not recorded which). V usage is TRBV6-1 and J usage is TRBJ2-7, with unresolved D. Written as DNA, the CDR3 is TGTGCCAGCAGTGAGTACAGTACCTACGAGCAGTACTTC. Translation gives CASSEYSTYEQYF.